The 6 T cell receptor beta chains below all came from one sample that was sequenced in a study of glioma-infiltrating T cells after dendritic cell vaccination. Time point specified: after dendritic cell vaccination, including at tumor progression/relapse. The method was immunoSEQ multiplex PCR; TCRdb's version includes in-frame clones alone and lacks a portion of them. The sample holds about 24,000 clones, 85% to 90% seen once. The material was blood, obtained after dendritic cell vaccination. Source of these receptors: a human donor with glioblastoma.

The CDR3 nucleotides are TGCGCCAGCTCAGGGGAGGGAGATACGCAGTATTTT. Amino acid sequence: CASSGEGDTQYF. The V and J genes are TRBV5-1 and TRBJ2-3, with D maybe TRBD2 (7 bases). Trimming removed 7 bases at V and 5 bases at J, with 11 bases between. The length of the CDR3 is 12 residues. Germline CDR1 SGHRS, CDR2 YFSETQ. Combining the CDR3 with reference TRBV5-1 and TRBJ2-3 gives the whole variable domain KAGVTQTPRYLIKTRGQQVTLSCSPISGHRSVSWYQQTPGQGLQFLFEYFSETQRNKGNFPGRFSGRQFSNSRSEMNVSTLELGDSALYLCASSGEGDTQYFGPGTRLTVL.

The chain couples TRBV11-2 to TRBJ1-6; maybe TRBD1 (6 bases). The V gene's germline CDR1 is SGHAT and CDR2 FQNNGV. The germline V and J ends were trimmed by 3 bases and 9 bases, with 21 bases remaining between them. The CDR3 has 17 residues. CDR3 nucleotides: TGTGCCAGCAGCTTGGGGGGGGCTGGGGGAGTCGGTTCACCCCTCCACTTT. Translating gives CASSLGGAGGVGSPLHF.

This chain joins TRBV5-4 and TRBJ2-7, with 12 bases fitting TRBD1. V was clipped by 4 bases and J by 5 bases; unmatched bases: 4. The germline gives CDR1 SGHNT, CDR2 YYREEE (reference sequence). The CDR3 is made up of 14 amino acids. The CDR3 DNA is TGTGCCAGCAGCGGGGACAGGGGGCGACACGAGCAGTACTTC. Translated, it gives CASSGDRGRHEQYF.

The CDR3 coding sequence is TGTGCCAGCAGTGAAGATAAGGGACAGGGGTTCTACGAGCAGTACTTC. Its protein is CASSEDKGQGFYEQYF. The chain carries TRBV6-1 and TRBJ2-7; 10 bases are shared with TRBD1. This CDR3 region has 16 residues. The J segment lost 3 bases and the V segment lost 1 base, leaving 6 bases of the junction unmatched. Germline assignment: CDR1 MNHNS and CDR2 SASEGT.

V is TRBV5-4 and J is TRBJ2-7; possibly TRBD1 for D (6 bases). The CDR3 spans 14 residues. Per the germline V gene, CDR1 is SGHNT and CDR2 is YYREEE (reference sequence). Trimming stripped 3 bases from V and 1 base from J, with 11 bases between. The CDR3 DNA reads as TGTGCCAGCAGCTCGATACAGGGATCCTACGAGCAGTACTTC. Protein: CASSSIQGSYEQYF.

In the case of this clone: One end of the junction fails to match germline, which may point to a read error. The sample contains more than one DNA sequence encoding this CDR3. The V call is TRBV19, the J call TRBJ1-6; possibly TRBD1 for D (5 bases). CDR1 and CDR2 from the germline V gene are LNHDA and SQIVND (reference sequence). The CDR3 has 13 amino acids. CDR3 in DNA: TGTGCCAGTAGTAACCAGGGCAATTCCCCCCTCCACTTT. Its protein is CASSNQGNSPLHF. Using reference TRBV19 and TRBJ1-6 for the parts outside the CDR3, the full variable domain is DGGITQSPKYLFRKEGQNVTLSCEQNLNHDAMYWYRQDPGQGLRLIYYSQIVNDFQKGDIAEGYSVSREKKESFPLTVTSAQKNPTAFYLCASSNQGNSPLHFGNGTRLTVT.